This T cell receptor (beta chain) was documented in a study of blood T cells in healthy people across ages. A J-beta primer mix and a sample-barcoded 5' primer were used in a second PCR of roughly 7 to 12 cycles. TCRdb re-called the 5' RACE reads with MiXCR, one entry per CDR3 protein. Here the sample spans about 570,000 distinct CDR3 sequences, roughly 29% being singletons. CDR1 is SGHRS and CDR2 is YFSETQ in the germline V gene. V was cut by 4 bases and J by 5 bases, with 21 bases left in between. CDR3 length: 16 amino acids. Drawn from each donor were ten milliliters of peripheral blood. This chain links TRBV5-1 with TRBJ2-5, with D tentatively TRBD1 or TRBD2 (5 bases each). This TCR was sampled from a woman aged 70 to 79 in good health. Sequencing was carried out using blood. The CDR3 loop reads CASSGASWRSGETQYF. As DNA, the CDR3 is TGCGCCAGCAGCGGGGCTTCGTGGAGGTCGGGGGAGACCCAGTACTTC.